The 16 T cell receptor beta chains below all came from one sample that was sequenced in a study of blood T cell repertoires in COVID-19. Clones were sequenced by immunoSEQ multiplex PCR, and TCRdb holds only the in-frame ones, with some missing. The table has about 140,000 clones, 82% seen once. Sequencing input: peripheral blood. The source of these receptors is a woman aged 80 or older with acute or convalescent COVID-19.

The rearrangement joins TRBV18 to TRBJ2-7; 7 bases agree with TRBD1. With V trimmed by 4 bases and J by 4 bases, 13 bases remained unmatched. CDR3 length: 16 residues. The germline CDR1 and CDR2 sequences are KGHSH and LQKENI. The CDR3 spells CASSLLPGQLMYEQYF. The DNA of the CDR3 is TGTGCCAGCTCACTCTTACCGGGACAGTTGATGTACGAGCAGTACTTC.

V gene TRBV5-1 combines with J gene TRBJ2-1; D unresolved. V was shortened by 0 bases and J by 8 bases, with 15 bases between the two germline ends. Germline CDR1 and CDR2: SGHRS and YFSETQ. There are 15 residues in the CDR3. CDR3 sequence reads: CASSLGVLSSDEQFF. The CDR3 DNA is TGCGCCAGCAGCTTGGGTGTGCTGTCGTCGGATGAGCAGTTCTTC.

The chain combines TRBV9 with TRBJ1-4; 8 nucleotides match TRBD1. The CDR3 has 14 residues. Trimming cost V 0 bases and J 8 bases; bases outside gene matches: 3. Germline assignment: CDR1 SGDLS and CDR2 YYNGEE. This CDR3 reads CASSVGQGKEKLFF. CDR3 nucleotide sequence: TGTGCCAGCAGCGTAGGACAGGGGAAGGAAAAACTGTTTTTT.

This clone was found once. This CDR3 is CASSWRGAETQYF. In DNA, the CDR3 is TGCGCCAGCAGCTGGCGGGGGGCTGAGACCCAGTACTTC. The chain is built from TRBV5-1 and TRBJ2-5; 8 bases fit TRBD2. The J segment lost 5 bases and the V segment lost 3 bases, leaving 3 bases of the junction unmatched. Germline assignment: CDR1 SGHRS and CDR2 YFSETQ. The CDR3 consists of 13 residues.

CDR3 sequence (DNA): TGTGCCAGCAGCTCCCGGGAGACCGTCCCAGATACGCAGTATTTT. Translated: CASSSRETVPDTQYF. The J gene is TRBJ2-3, the V gene TRBV11-3, with a weak D call TRBD2 (6 bases). Trimming left V 4 bases short and J 4 bases short, with 15 bases between. Germline V gives CDR1 SGHNT, CDR2 YENEEA. The CDR3 contains 15 residues.

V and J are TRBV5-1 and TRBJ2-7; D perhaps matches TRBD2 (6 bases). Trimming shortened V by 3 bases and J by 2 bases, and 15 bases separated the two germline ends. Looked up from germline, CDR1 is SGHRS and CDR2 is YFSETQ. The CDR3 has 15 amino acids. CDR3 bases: TGCGCCAGCAGCTGGGGGACTGCCGACACCTACGAGCAGTACTTC. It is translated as CASSWGTADTYEQYF.

The CDR3 is CASKYSGNTIYF. Here the CDR3 DNA reads TGTGCCAGCAAATACAGCGGAAACACCATATATTTT. The gene calls are TRBV2 and TRBJ1-3; D gene uncertain. This CDR3 region has 12 residues. Germline CDR1 SNHLY, CDR2 FYNNEI. The V end was cut by 7 bases, the J end by 4 bases, with 8 bases between.

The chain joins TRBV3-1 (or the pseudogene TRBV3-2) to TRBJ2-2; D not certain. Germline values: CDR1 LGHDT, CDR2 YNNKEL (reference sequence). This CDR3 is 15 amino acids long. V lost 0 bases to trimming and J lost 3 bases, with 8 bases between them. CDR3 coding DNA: TGTGCCAGCAGCCAAGATTACCGGGACACCGGGGAGCTGTTTTTT. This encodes CASSQDYRDTGELFF.

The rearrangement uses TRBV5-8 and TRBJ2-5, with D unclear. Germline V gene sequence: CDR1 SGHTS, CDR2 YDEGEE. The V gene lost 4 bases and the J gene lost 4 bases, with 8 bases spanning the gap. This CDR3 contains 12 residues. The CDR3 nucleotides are TGTGCCAGCAGCATGCGGTCAGAGACCCAGTACTTC. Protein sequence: CASSMRSETQYF.

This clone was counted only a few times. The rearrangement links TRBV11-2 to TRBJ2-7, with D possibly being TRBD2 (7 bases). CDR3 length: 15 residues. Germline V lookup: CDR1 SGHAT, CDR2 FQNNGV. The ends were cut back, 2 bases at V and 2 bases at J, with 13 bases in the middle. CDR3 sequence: CASSLSGGPPYEQYF. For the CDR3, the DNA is TGTGCCAGCAGCTTATCGGGGGGCCCCCCCTACGAGCAGTACTTC.

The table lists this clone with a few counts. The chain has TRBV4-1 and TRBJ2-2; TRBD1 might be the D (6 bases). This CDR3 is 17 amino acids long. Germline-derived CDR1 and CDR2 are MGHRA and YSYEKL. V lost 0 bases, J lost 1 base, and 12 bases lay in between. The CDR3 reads CASSQDPLGGNTGELFF. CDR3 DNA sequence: TGCGCCAGCAGCCAAGATCCCCTAGGGGGGAACACCGGGGAGCTGTTTTTT.

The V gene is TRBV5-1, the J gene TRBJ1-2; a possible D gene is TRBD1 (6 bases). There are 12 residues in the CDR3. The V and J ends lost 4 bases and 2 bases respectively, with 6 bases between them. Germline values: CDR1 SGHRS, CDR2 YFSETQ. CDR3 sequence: CASSGTNYGYTF. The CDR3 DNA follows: TGCGCCAGCAGCGGGACAAACTATGGCTACACCTTC.

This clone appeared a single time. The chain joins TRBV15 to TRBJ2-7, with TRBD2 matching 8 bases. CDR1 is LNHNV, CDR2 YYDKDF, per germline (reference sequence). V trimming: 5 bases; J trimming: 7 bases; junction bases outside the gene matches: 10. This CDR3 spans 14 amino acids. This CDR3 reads CATSSPSGSWEQYF. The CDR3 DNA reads TGTGCCACCAGCTCCCCGAGCGGGAGTTGGGAGCAGTACTTC.

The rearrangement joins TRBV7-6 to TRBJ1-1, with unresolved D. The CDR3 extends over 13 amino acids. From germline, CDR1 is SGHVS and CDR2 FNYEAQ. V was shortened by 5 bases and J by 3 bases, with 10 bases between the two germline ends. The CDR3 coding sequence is TGTGCCAGCAGCCCTATTAGAGACACTGAAGCTTTCTTT. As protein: CASSPIRDTEAFF. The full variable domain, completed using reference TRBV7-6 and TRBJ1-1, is GAGVSQSPRYKVTKRGQDVALRCDPISGHVSLYWYRQALGQGPEFLTYFNYEAQQDKSGLPNDRFSAERPEGSISTLTIQRTEQRDSAMYRCASSPIRDTEAFFGQGTRLTVV.

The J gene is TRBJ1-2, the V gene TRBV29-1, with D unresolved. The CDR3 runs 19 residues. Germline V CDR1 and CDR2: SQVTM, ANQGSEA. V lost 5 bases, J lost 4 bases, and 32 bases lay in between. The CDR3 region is CSVPIRRTDNGVVRYGYTF. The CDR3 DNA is TGCAGCGTTCCGATTCGGCGGACTGACAATGGTGTTGTACGCTATGGCTACACCTTC.

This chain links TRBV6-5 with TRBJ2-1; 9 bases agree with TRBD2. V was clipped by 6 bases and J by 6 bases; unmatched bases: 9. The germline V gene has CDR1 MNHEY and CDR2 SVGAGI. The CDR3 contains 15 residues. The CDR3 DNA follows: TGTGCCAGCAGGGGGGGTAGCGGGGGTTCCAATGAGCAGTTCTTC. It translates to CASRGGSGGSNEQFF.